A selection of T cell receptor beta chains follows, all from one sample in a study of shared clonotypes between healthy human individuals. Some clones are missing from TCRdb's copy, which holds only in-frame ones; the method was immunoSEQ multiplex PCR. The sample lists about 1.9 million clones, just over 90% occurring once. The sequencing sample was made of naive CD8+ T cells from PBMCs. Every receptor here comes from a man aged 18 to 29 in good health. Some clones in this sample may be carry-over from other donors' samples. Each CDR3 is given with its conserved first and last residue. Fields, in order: V gene, D gene, J gene, CDR3 protein, CDR3 DNA. A D gene is named only where the DNA matches it firmly.

v_call: TRBV6-6
d_call: TRBD1
j_call: TRBJ1-5
cdr3_aa: CASSVLDRERQPQHF
cdr3_nt: TGTGCCAGCAGTGTGCTAGACAGGGAGCGCCAGCCCCAGCATTTT

v_call: TRBV11-2
d_call: NA
j_call: TRBJ2-5
cdr3_aa: CASSYLDRGETQYF
cdr3_nt: TGTGCCAGCAGCTATTTAGACAGAGGGGAGACCCAGTACTTC

v_call: TRBV25-1
d_call: NA
j_call: TRBJ2-7
cdr3_aa: CASSVTPYYEQYF
cdr3_nt: TGTGCCAGCAGTGTTACCCCTTACTACGAGCAGTACTTC

v_call: TRBV28
d_call: NA
j_call: TRBJ2-2
cdr3_aa: CASSLLGDRSVGGDGPNTGELFF
cdr3_nt: TGTGCCAGCAGTCTCCTCGGGGACCGCTCTGTTGGCGGGGACGGCCCGAACACCGGGGAGCTGTTTTTT

v_call: TRBV5-1
d_call: TRBD2
j_call: TRBJ2-7
cdr3_aa: CASSLGGLATYEQYF
cdr3_nt: TGCGCCAGCAGCTTGGGGGGACTAGCGACCTACGAGCAGTACTTC

v_call: TRBV11-2
d_call: NA
j_call: TRBJ2-5
cdr3_aa: CASSSPIGTERTQYF
cdr3_nt: TGTGCCAGCAGCTCCCCGATCGGGACGGAGAGGACCCAGTACTTC

v_call: TRBV5-6
d_call: TRBD2
j_call: TRBJ2-7
cdr3_aa: CASSLGSGRKVNEQYF
cdr3_nt: TGTGCCAGCAGCTTGGGAAGCGGGAGAAAGGTGAACGAGCAGTACTTC

v_call: TRBV7-9
d_call: TRBD1
j_call: TRBJ2-5
cdr3_aa: CASSLTGQGFQETQYF
cdr3_nt: TGTGCCAGCAGCCTAACCGGACAGGGCTTCCAAGAGACCCAGTACTTC

v_call: TRBV6-5
d_call: TRBD2
j_call: TRBJ2-5
cdr3_aa: CASSPRTRSQETQYF
cdr3_nt: TGTGCCAGCAGCCCTAGGACTAGAAGTCAAGAGACCCAGTACTTC

v_call: TRBV10-3
d_call: NA
j_call: TRBJ1-1
cdr3_aa: CAISATGQNTEAFF
cdr3_nt: TGTGCCATCAGTGCTACGGGACAGAACACTGAAGCTTTCTTT